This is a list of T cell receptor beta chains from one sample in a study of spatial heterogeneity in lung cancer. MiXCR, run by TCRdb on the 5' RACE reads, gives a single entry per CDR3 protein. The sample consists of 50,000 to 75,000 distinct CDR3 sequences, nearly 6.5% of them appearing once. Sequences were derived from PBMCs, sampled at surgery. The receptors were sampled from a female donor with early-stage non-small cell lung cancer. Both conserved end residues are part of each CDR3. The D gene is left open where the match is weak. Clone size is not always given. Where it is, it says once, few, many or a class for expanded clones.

cdr3_nt: TGCGCCAGCAGCTTGGAGGGGGCGGCGACAGATACGCAGTATTTT; cdr3_aa: CASSLEGAATDTQYF; v_call: TRBV5-1; j_call: TRBJ2-3; cdr3_length: 15; clone_size: few; d_call: TRBD1
cdr3_nt: TGTGCCAGCAGCTTAGTAGGGGGAAACTCTGGAAACACCATATATTTT; cdr3_aa: CASSLVGGNSGNTIYF; v_call: TRBV7-2; j_call: TRBJ1-3; cdr3_length: 16; clone_size: few; d_call: -
cdr3_nt: TGTGCCAGCAAAAGACTGGGGAACACCGGGGAGCTGTTTTTT; cdr3_aa: CASKRLGNTGELFF; v_call: TRBV2; j_call: TRBJ2-2; cdr3_length: 14; clone_size: many; d_call: -
cdr3_nt: TGCGCCAGCAGCACTGGACCTTCTGGGTCGAACACCGGGGAGCTGTTTTTT; cdr3_aa: CASSTGPSGSNTGELFF; v_call: TRBV5-1; j_call: TRBJ2-2; cdr3_length: 17; clone_size: many; d_call: -
cdr3_nt: TGTGCCAGCAGCTTAGAGTACGGGAGGGCAGGGGAGCAGTTCTTC; cdr3_aa: CASSLEYGRAGEQFF; v_call: TRBV7-6; j_call: TRBJ2-1; cdr3_length: 15; clone_size: many; d_call: TRBD2
cdr3_nt: TGCGCCAGCAGTCCGGGACTAGCGGGTGAGCAGTTCTTC; cdr3_aa: CASSPGLAGEQFF; v_call: TRBV23-1; j_call: TRBJ2-1; cdr3_length: 13; clone_size: many; d_call: TRBD2
cdr3_nt: TGTGCCAGCAGTGGGACTAGCGGGAGGGTAGATACGCAGTATTTT; cdr3_aa: CASSGTSGRVDTQYF; v_call: TRBV6-5; j_call: TRBJ2-3; cdr3_length: 15; clone_size: few; d_call: TRBD2
cdr3_nt: TGTGCCAGCACTCGTTGGCAGAGCAATCAGCCCCAGCATTTT; cdr3_aa: CASTRWQSNQPQHF; v_call: TRBV28; j_call: TRBJ1-5; cdr3_length: 14; clone_size: -; d_call: -
cdr3_nt: TGTGCCAGCAGCTCTAGGGGGAACATTCAGTACTTC; cdr3_aa: CASSSRGNIQYF; v_call: TRBV6-1; j_call: TRBJ2-4; cdr3_length: 12; clone_size: many; d_call: -
cdr3_nt: TGTGCCAGCAGCCCCAGCGGGAGTATATACAATGAGCAGTTCTTC; cdr3_aa: CASSPSGSIYNEQFF; v_call: TRBV7-9; j_call: TRBJ2-1; cdr3_length: 15; clone_size: many; d_call: TRBD2
cdr3_nt: TGTGCCAGCAGCGTTGGGGACAGGGGCAGCCCCCAGCATTTT; cdr3_aa: CASSVGDRGSPQHF; v_call: TRBV9; j_call: TRBJ1-5; cdr3_length: 14; clone_size: -; d_call: TRBD1
cdr3_nt: TGTGCCAGCAGTTTAATGGGGGACCGAACCTACGAGCAGTACTTC; cdr3_aa: CASSLMGDRTYEQYF; v_call: TRBV28; j_call: TRBJ2-7; cdr3_length: 15; clone_size: -; d_call: -
cdr3_nt: TGTGCCAGCAGCTTAGGAGGGACTAGCGGGAGAGCCTACAATGAGCAGTTCTTC; cdr3_aa: CASSLGGTSGRAYNEQFF; v_call: TRBV7-2; j_call: TRBJ2-1; cdr3_length: 18; clone_size: many; d_call: TRBD2
cdr3_nt: TGTGCCACCAGTGAGCTACAAGCGGGGCAAGAGACCCAGTACTTC; cdr3_aa: CATSELQAGQETQYF; v_call: TRBV24-1; j_call: TRBJ2-5; cdr3_length: 15; clone_size: medium-sized; d_call: TRBD2
cdr3_nt: TGTGCCAGCAGCGTCTCTTGGGGAGCGGACACCGGGGAGCTGTTTTTT; cdr3_aa: CASSVSWGADTGELFF; v_call: TRBV9; j_call: TRBJ2-2; cdr3_length: 16; clone_size: -; d_call: -
cdr3_nt: TGCAGTGCCGGGCAGGGGGCAAACACCGGGGAGCTGTTTTTT; cdr3_aa: CSAGQGANTGELFF; v_call: TRBV20-1; j_call: TRBJ2-2; cdr3_length: 14; clone_size: many; d_call: TRBD1
cdr3_nt: TGTGCCAGCACCTACGGAGACTACGAGCAGTACTTC; cdr3_aa: CASTYGDYEQYF; v_call: TRBV12-3/TRBV12-4; j_call: TRBJ2-7; cdr3_length: 12; clone_size: -; d_call: -
cdr3_nt: TGTGCCAGCAGCTTACGCCGATCGGAGAATTCACCCCTCCACTTT; cdr3_aa: CASSLRRSENSPLHF; v_call: TRBV7-8; j_call: TRBJ1-6; cdr3_length: 15; clone_size: many; d_call: -
cdr3_nt: TGCGCCAGCAGCTGGACAGGGGATCAGCCCCAGCATTTT; cdr3_aa: CASSWTGDQPQHF; v_call: TRBV5-1; j_call: TRBJ1-5; cdr3_length: 13; clone_size: many; d_call: TRBD1
cdr3_nt: TGTGCCAGCAGTTTATCCAGGGGGGGATCTGGTGGCTACACCTTC; cdr3_aa: CASSLSRGGSGGYTF; v_call: TRBV27; j_call: TRBJ1-2; cdr3_length: 15; clone_size: few; d_call: TRBD1
cdr3_nt: TGTGCCAGCAGTTTATCTGGGGGAGGCGGCTATAGCAATCAGCCCCAGCATTTT; cdr3_aa: CASSLSGGGGYSNQPQHF; v_call: TRBV28; j_call: TRBJ1-5; cdr3_length: 18; clone_size: few; d_call: -
cdr3_nt: TGTGCCAGCAGCTCCCGATCCTCCACGGATACGCAGTATTTT; cdr3_aa: CASSSRSSTDTQYF; v_call: TRBV9; j_call: TRBJ2-3; cdr3_length: 14; clone_size: few; d_call: -
cdr3_nt: TGTGCCAGCAGCTTAGGATGGAGTAGCGGGAGTCTCACAGATACGCAGTATTTT; cdr3_aa: CASSLGWSSGSLTDTQYF; v_call: TRBV11-3; j_call: TRBJ2-3; cdr3_length: 18; clone_size: -; d_call: TRBD2
cdr3_nt: TGTGCCAGCAGCCCCGGGACAGACGTCCGCTACGAGCAGTACTTC; cdr3_aa: CASSPGTDVRYEQYF; v_call: TRBV5-4; j_call: TRBJ2-7; cdr3_length: 15; clone_size: many; d_call: TRBD1
cdr3_nt: TGCAGTGCTAGAGACCGCCGGGGGGTGAGCAATCAGCCCCAGCATTTT; cdr3_aa: CSARDRRGVSNQPQHF; v_call: TRBV20-1; j_call: TRBJ1-5; cdr3_length: 16; clone_size: many; d_call: -
cdr3_nt: TGTGCCAGCAGCCTCCGGACTAGCGGGAGAGGGTCGGGGACCCAGTACTTC; cdr3_aa: CASSLRTSGRGSGTQYF; v_call: TRBV11-3; j_call: TRBJ2-5; cdr3_length: 17; clone_size: many; d_call: TRBD2
cdr3_nt: TGTGCCAGCAGCTTAGTGTTTAGCTCCTACAATGAGCAGTTCTTC; cdr3_aa: CASSLVFSSYNEQFF; v_call: TRBV7-2; j_call: TRBJ2-1; cdr3_length: 15; clone_size: many; d_call: -
cdr3_nt: TGTGCCAGCAGCTCAGGGTTCTCTGGGGCCAACGTCCTGACTTTC; cdr3_aa: CASSSGFSGANVLTF; v_call: TRBV28; j_call: TRBJ2-6; cdr3_length: 15; clone_size: many; d_call: -
cdr3_nt: TGTGCCAGTACTCGGACGAATCAGCCCCAGCATTTT; cdr3_aa: CASTRTNQPQHF; v_call: TRBV19; j_call: TRBJ1-5; cdr3_length: 12; clone_size: few; d_call: -
cdr3_nt: TGTGCCAGCAGTTTATCGAGGGGTCCCGGCAATCAGCCCCAGCATTTT; cdr3_aa: CASSLSRGPGNQPQHF; v_call: TRBV28; j_call: TRBJ1-5; cdr3_length: 16; clone_size: many; d_call: -
cdr3_nt: TGCAGCGTTGGGAGCGGGGACCATTCACCCCTCCACTTT; cdr3_aa: CSVGSGDHSPLHF; v_call: TRBV29-1; j_call: TRBJ1-6; cdr3_length: 13; clone_size: many; d_call: -
cdr3_nt: TGTGCCAGCAGCCCACGGGGGGGCTCTGGAAACACCATATATTTT; cdr3_aa: CASSPRGGSGNTIYF; v_call: TRBV12-3/TRBV12-4; j_call: TRBJ1-3; cdr3_length: 15; clone_size: -; d_call: -
cdr3_nt: TGTGCCAGCAGGGACAGGGTCCCTGAAGCTTTCTTT; cdr3_aa: CASRDRVPEAFF; v_call: TRBV6-2/TRBV6-3; j_call: TRBJ1-1; cdr3_length: 12; clone_size: many; d_call: TRBD1
cdr3_nt: TGTGCCAGGAGTAACCGGGACGGAAATCAGCCCCAGCATTTT; cdr3_aa: CARSNRDGNQPQHF; v_call: TRBV6-2/TRBV6-3; j_call: TRBJ1-5; cdr3_length: 14; clone_size: -; d_call: -
cdr3_nt: TGCGCCAGCAGCTTGGACCGGGGTGGCGAGACCCAGTACTTC; cdr3_aa: CASSLDRGGETQYF; v_call: TRBV5-1; j_call: TRBJ2-5; cdr3_length: 14; clone_size: many; d_call: -
cdr3_nt: TGCGCCAGCAGCGGAGGGGATGGCTACACCTTC; cdr3_aa: CASSGGDGYTF; v_call: TRBV5-1; j_call: TRBJ1-2; cdr3_length: 11; clone_size: many; d_call: -
cdr3_nt: TGCAGCGGGTCCGGGCAGGGGGACCATACGCAGTATTTT; cdr3_aa: CSGSGQGDHTQYF; v_call: TRBV29-1; j_call: TRBJ2-3; cdr3_length: 13; clone_size: many; d_call: TRBD1
cdr3_nt: TGTGCCAGCAGAATCGATCCGGGACTCCACGCTTTCTTT; cdr3_aa: CASRIDPGLHAFF; v_call: TRBV6-1; j_call: TRBJ1-1; cdr3_length: 13; clone_size: many; d_call: -
cdr3_nt: TGTGCCAGCAGCCCCGGGCACATTCAGTACTTC; cdr3_aa: CASSPGHIQYF; v_call: TRBV6-1; j_call: TRBJ2-4; cdr3_length: 11; clone_size: -; d_call: -
cdr3_nt: TGCAGTGCTCACCCCGGACTAGCGGGAGACGAGCAGTACTTC; cdr3_aa: CSAHPGLAGDEQYF; v_call: TRBV20-1; j_call: TRBJ2-7; cdr3_length: 14; clone_size: many; d_call: TRBD2
cdr3_nt: TGTGCCGGTCACAGGGACTCTGGGGCCAACGTCCTGACTTTC; cdr3_aa: CAGHRDSGANVLTF; v_call: TRBV13; j_call: TRBJ2-6; cdr3_length: 14; clone_size: -; d_call: -
cdr3_nt: TGTGCCAGCAGTTACGTCTGGCAGGGGACCTACGAGCAGTACTTC; cdr3_aa: CASSYVWQGTYEQYF; v_call: TRBV6-5; j_call: TRBJ2-7; cdr3_length: 15; clone_size: -; d_call: -
cdr3_nt: TGCGCCAGCAGCTTGGAGCAGGCAGGAAACACCATATATTTT; cdr3_aa: CASSLEQAGNTIYF; v_call: TRBV5-1; j_call: TRBJ1-3; cdr3_length: 14; clone_size: medium-sized; d_call: -
cdr3_nt: TGTGCCAGCAGCCCTCGATCGGGCGGGGCCTCCTATAATTCACCCCTCCACTTT; cdr3_aa: CASSPRSGGASYNSPLHF; v_call: TRBV7-2; j_call: TRBJ1-6; cdr3_length: 18; clone_size: -; d_call: -
cdr3_nt: TGTGCCAGCGCTGACAGGGGGCGGACTAATGAAAAACTGTTTTTT; cdr3_aa: CASADRGRTNEKLFF; v_call: TRBV2; j_call: TRBJ1-4; cdr3_length: 15; clone_size: many; d_call: TRBD1
cdr3_nt: TGTGCTAGTGGTTTGTTTTCCGGACTAGCGGGAATTTACAATGAGCAGTTCTTC; cdr3_aa: CASGLFSGLAGIYNEQFF; v_call: TRBV12-5; j_call: TRBJ2-1; cdr3_length: 18; clone_size: many; d_call: TRBD2
cdr3_nt: TGCAGTGCTAGAGGGCCCGGCACAGATACGCAGTATTTT; cdr3_aa: CSARGPGTDTQYF; v_call: TRBV20-1; j_call: TRBJ2-3; cdr3_length: 13; clone_size: few; d_call: -
cdr3_nt: TGCAGCGTTTACAGGGGGACCAATGAGCAGTTCTTC; cdr3_aa: CSVYRGTNEQFF; v_call: TRBV29-1; j_call: TRBJ2-1; cdr3_length: 12; clone_size: many; d_call: TRBD1
cdr3_nt: TGTGCCAGCAGCCCCAACGCGGCTCAAGAGACCCAGTACTTC; cdr3_aa: CASSPNAAQETQYF; v_call: TRBV9; j_call: TRBJ2-5; cdr3_length: 14; clone_size: few; d_call: -
cdr3_nt: TGTGCCAGCAGCTCTAAAAGACAGGCAGAAGATTCACCCCTCCACTTT; cdr3_aa: CASSSKRQAEDSPLHF; v_call: TRBV11-2; j_call: TRBJ1-6; cdr3_length: 16; clone_size: many; d_call: -
cdr3_nt: TGTGCCACCAGCGGAGACAGGGGGGGGTACGAGCAGTACTTC; cdr3_aa: CATSGDRGGYEQYF; v_call: TRBV15; j_call: TRBJ2-7; cdr3_length: 14; clone_size: many; d_call: TRBD1
cdr3_nt: TGTGCCAGCAGCCAAGATCTTACTATTTATGAGCAGTTCTTC; cdr3_aa: CASSQDLTIYEQFF; v_call: TRBV3-1; j_call: TRBJ2-1; cdr3_length: 14; clone_size: many; d_call: -
cdr3_nt: TGTGCCAGCAGTGGTGGGTTCCAAGAGACCCAGTACTTC; cdr3_aa: CASSGGFQETQYF; v_call: TRBV6-1; j_call: TRBJ2-5; cdr3_length: 13; clone_size: few; d_call: -
cdr3_nt: TGTGCCATCAGTGGCGGGTACGAGCAGTACTTC; cdr3_aa: CAISGGYEQYF; v_call: TRBV10-3; j_call: TRBJ2-7; cdr3_length: 11; clone_size: medium-sized; d_call: -
cdr3_nt: TGTGCCAGCAGTGAATACTGGTGGGGGGATCAGCCCCAGCATTTT; cdr3_aa: CASSEYWWGDQPQHF; v_call: TRBV25-1; j_call: TRBJ1-5; cdr3_length: 15; clone_size: -; d_call: -
cdr3_nt: TGTGCCAGCTCATTCCAGGGGGCCCTGCGGGCAACTAATGAAAAACTGTTTTTT; cdr3_aa: CASSFQGALRATNEKLFF; v_call: TRBV18; j_call: TRBJ1-4; cdr3_length: 18; clone_size: -; d_call: TRBD1
cdr3_nt: TGTGCCATCAGCCCCGAGGAGGGGTCTGAAGCTTTCTTT; cdr3_aa: CAISPEEGSEAFF; v_call: TRBV10-3; j_call: TRBJ1-1; cdr3_length: 13; clone_size: many; d_call: -
cdr3_nt: TGTGCCAGCACCTGGACAGGGAGCACAGATACGCAGTATTTT; cdr3_aa: CASTWTGSTDTQYF; v_call: TRBV12-3/TRBV12-4; j_call: TRBJ2-3; cdr3_length: 14; clone_size: many; d_call: TRBD1
cdr3_nt: TGCGCCAGCAGTGAGTTCCCCCCAGGGGGCAGGGCTGAAGCTTTCTTT; cdr3_aa: CASSEFPPGGRAEAFF; v_call: TRBV10-2; j_call: TRBJ1-1; cdr3_length: 16; clone_size: few; d_call: TRBD1
cdr3_nt: TGTGCCAGCAGCCAAGAAATGTCTGTCGGGGCGAATGAGCAGTTCTTC; cdr3_aa: CASSQEMSVGANEQFF; v_call: TRBV3-1; j_call: TRBJ2-1; cdr3_length: 16; clone_size: many; d_call: -